This TCR beta chain was found in a study of blood T cell repertoires in COVID-19. Across the study: PBMCs, B-cell-depleted T cells, or T cells provided the cDNA or gDNA that made up the material.

TCRdb's table, derived via immunoSEQ multiplex PCR, lists solely in-frame clones and lacks some. In the table there are 200,000 to 250,000 clones, roughly 83% of which are singletons. The V gene end was trimmed by 4 bases and the J gene end by 4 bases; junction bases not matched to a gene: 1. CDR1 and CDR2 (germline): SGHTA, FQGNSA. The CDR3 is made up of 12 amino acids. This rearrangement joins TRBV7-2 to TRBJ2-7; TRBD1 matches 7 bases. The sequencing input was peripheral blood. The origin of this receptor is a man older than 75 with acute or convalescent COVID-19. As DNA, the CDR3 is TGTGCCAGCAGCTCGGACAGGTACGAGCAGTACTTC. Its translation: CASSSDRYEQYF.